A selection of T cell receptor beta chains follows, all from one sample in a study of blood T cell repertoires in COVID-19. The repertoire was sequenced with immunoSEQ multiplex PCR; TCRdb's copy has only in-frame clones and lacks some. The repertoire consists of fewer than 300,000 clones, with about 88% occurring once and the leading ten covering more than 0.95%. Sequencing used peripheral blood. These receptors were obtained from a woman aged 35 to 49 who had recovered from COVID-19. The CDR3 runs from the conserved cysteine through the conserved F or W.

TRBV7-3	TRBJ2-2	CASSAPGLAGGAGELFF
TRBV5-1	TRBJ2-1	CASSPGLAGGRSSYNEQFF
TRBV2	TRBJ1-3	CASTLRDTSGNTIYF
TRBV12-3/TRBV12-4	TRBJ1-2	CASSFRAGYTF
TRBV3-1/TRBV3-2	TRBJ2-7	CASSHPGLAGKARNEQYF
TRBV27	TRBJ2-3	CASKGLGSGLPEGTQYF
TRBV11-3	TRBJ2-1	CASSLLVPGDNEQFF
TRBV28	TRBJ1-3	CASRGRPSGNTIYF
TRBV27	TRBJ2-3	CASSLSSQGHYTQYF
TRBV29-1	TRBJ2-1	CSVGLNEQFF
TRBV11-3	TRBJ2-2	CASSPRGDRAHTGELFF
TRBV5-6	TRBJ2-5	CASSWPGQQETQYF
TRBV16	TRBJ1-1	CASSQSDGVNTEAFF
TRBV19	TRBJ1-1	CASSPRTGSGYTEAFF
TRBV27	TRBJ2-2	CASSPGLAGSIGELFF
TRBV5-1	TRBJ1-1	CASSPWGGPNTEAFF
TRBV5-8	TRBJ2-1	CASSLMEQGSYNEQFF
TRBV11-2	TRBJ2-2	CASSRDSLAGELFF
TRBV11-2	TRBJ2-1	CASSLVSRGPSYNEQFF
TRBV7-3	TRBJ2-2	CASNRGPDTGELFF
TRBV5-8	TRBJ1-3	CASSHGPGNRETIYF
TRBV5-1	TRBJ2-3	CASSPIGTGNRADTQYF
TRBV6-5	TRBJ2-7	CASSIAGVGYEQYF
TRBV3-1/TRBV3-2	TRBJ2-6	CASSQASGANVLTF
TRBV5-1	TRBJ1-2	CASSPGQGYGYTF
TRBV23-1	TRBJ1-5	CASSPHRGCNQPQHF
TRBV6-2/TRBV6-3	TRBJ2-6	CASSHRGGTGANVLTF
TRBV6-4	TRBJ2-3	CASSDVGGSTDTQYF
TRBV9	TRBJ2-3	CASSLGGLGADTQYF
TRBV6-5	TRBJ2-5	CASSQAPGWGETQYF
TRBV27	TRBJ1-1	CASSPQGGLMNTEAFF
TRBV19	TRBJ1-1	CASSARGTGGRAFF
TRBV15	TRBJ1-6	CATLGPWGLHF
TRBV6-6	TRBJ1-5	CASRWGVEGNQPQHF
TRBV5-1	TRBJ2-5	CASSLEVARGETQYF
TRBV5-6	TRBJ1-2	CASSLLGQVYGYTF
TRBV9	TRBJ2-1	CASSVGPAGGDNEQFF
TRBV6-5	TRBJ1-4	CASSYWGQGGEKLFF
TRBV7-3	TRBJ2-5	CASSPTSVGTQYF
TRBV29-1	TRBJ1-2	CSVRDTAGYTF
TRBV15	TRBJ2-4	CATSRGGGGKNIQYF
TRBV11-3	TRBJ2-1	CASRTGLAGYNEQFF
TRBV15	TRBJ1-5	CATSREREVRQGSQPQHF
TRBV28	TRBJ2-1	CASTRDSGGYNEQFF
TRBV6-5	TRBJ2-4	CASSLSETKNIQYF
TRBV4-2	TRBJ1-2	CASSQHSQGVDGYTF
TRBV28	TRBJ1-6	CASSLHRAGSPLHF
TRBV10-3	TRBJ1-3	CAISGPSGFSGNTIYF
TRBV7-3	TRBJ2-1	CASSPTSGGGNEQFF
TRBV27	TRBJ2-7	CASGQRSPSSYEQYF
TRBV20-1	TRBJ1-4	CSASLVRGGNEKLFF
TRBV5-5	TRBJ2-2	CASSTDRGELFF
TRBV30	TRBJ1-2	CARRQAPYGYTF